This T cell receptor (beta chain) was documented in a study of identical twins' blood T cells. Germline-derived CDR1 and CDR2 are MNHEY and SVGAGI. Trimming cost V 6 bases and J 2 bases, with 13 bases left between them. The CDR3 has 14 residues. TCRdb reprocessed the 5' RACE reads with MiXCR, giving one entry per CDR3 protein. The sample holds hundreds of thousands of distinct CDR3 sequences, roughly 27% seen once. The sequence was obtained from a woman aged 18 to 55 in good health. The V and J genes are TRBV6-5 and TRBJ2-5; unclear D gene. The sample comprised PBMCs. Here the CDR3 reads CASSPRYSQETQYF. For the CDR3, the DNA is TGTGCCAGCAGCCCACGTTATTCTCAAGAGACCCAGTACTTC.